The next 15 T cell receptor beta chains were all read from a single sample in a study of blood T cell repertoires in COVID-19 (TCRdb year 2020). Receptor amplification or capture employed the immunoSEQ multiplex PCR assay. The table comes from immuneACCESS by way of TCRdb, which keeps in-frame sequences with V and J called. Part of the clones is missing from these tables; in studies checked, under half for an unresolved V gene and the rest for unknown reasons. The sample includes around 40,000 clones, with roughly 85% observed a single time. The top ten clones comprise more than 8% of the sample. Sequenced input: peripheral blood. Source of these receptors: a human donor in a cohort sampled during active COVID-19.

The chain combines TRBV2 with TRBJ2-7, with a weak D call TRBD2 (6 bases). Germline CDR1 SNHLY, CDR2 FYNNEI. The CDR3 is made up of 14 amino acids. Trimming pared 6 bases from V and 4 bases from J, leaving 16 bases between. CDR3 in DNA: TGTGCCAGCAGCCACTCTAGTGGAGGGTACGAGCAGTACTTC. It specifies CASSHSSGGYEQYF.

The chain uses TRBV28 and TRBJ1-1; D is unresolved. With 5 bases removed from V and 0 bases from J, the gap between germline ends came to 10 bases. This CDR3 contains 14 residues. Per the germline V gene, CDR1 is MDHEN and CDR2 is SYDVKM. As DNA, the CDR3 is TGTGCCAGCAGTCCACCGGTCATGAACACTGAAGCTTTCTTT. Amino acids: CASSPPVMNTEAFF.

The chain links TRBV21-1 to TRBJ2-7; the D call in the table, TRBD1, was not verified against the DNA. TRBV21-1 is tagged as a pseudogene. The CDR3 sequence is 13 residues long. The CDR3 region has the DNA TGTGCCAGCAGCAAAGCCGGACATCCCGAGCAGTACTTC. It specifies CASSKAGHPEQYF.

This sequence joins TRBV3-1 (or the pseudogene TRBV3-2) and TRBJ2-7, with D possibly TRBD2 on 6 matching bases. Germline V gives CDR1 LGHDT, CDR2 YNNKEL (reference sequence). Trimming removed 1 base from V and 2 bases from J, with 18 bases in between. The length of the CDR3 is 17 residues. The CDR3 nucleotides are TGTGCCAGCAGCCAAGTTGGTGCGGGCCCGGGGGCCTACGAGCAGTACTTC. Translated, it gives CASSQVGAGPGAYEQYF.

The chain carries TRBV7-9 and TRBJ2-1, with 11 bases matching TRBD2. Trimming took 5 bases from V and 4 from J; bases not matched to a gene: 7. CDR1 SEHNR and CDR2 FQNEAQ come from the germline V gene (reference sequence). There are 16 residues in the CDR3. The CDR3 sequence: CASSTPGTSGYNEQFF. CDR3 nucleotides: TGTGCCAGCAGCACCCCCGGGACTAGCGGATACAATGAGCAGTTCTTC. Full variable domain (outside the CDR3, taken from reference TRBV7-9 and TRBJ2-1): DTGVSQNPRHKITKRGQNVTFRCDPISEHNRLYWYRQTLGQGPEFLTYFQNEAQLEKSRLLSDRFSAERPKGSFSTLEIQRTEQGDSAMYLCASSTPGTSGYNEQFFGPGTRLTVL.

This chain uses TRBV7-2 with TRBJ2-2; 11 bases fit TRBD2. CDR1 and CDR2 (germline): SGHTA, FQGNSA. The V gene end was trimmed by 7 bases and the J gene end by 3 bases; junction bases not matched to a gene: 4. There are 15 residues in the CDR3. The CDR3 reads CASIIAGGYTGELFF. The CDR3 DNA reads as TGTGCCAGCATAATAGCGGGAGGGTACACCGGGGAGCTGTTTTTT.

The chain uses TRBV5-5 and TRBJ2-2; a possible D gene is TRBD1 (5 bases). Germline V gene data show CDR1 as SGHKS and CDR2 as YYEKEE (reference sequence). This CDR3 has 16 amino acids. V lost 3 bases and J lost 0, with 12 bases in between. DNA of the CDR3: TGTGCCAGCAGCTGGGGCCGACAGACGAACACCGGGGAGCTGTTTTTT. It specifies CASSWGRQTNTGELFF.

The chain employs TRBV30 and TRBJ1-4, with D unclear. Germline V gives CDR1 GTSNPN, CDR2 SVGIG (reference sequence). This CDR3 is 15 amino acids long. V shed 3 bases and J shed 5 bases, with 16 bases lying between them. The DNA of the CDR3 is TGTGCCTGGAGCCCCGGAGCGGGTTCCAATGAAAAACTGTTTTTT. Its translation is CAWSPGAGSNEKLFF.

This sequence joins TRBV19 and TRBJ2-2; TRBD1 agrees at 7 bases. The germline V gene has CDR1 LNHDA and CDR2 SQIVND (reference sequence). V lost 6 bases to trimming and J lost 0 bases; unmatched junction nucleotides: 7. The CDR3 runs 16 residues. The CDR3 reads CASRTDRAANTGELFF. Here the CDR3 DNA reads TGTGCCAGTAGGACCGACAGGGCCGCGAACACCGGGGAGCTGTTTTTT.

CDR3 protein: CASRILAGAPGEQYF. As DNA, the CDR3 is TGTGCCAGCAGGATACTAGCGGGAGCCCCGGGGGAGCAGTACTTC. The V call is TRBV6-5, the J call TRBJ2-7; 11 positions match TRBD2. This CDR3 has 15 amino acids. The junction had 11 bases not matched to a gene; V was cut back by 6 bases and J by 7 bases. CDR1 is MNHEY and CDR2 is SVGAGI in the germline V gene.

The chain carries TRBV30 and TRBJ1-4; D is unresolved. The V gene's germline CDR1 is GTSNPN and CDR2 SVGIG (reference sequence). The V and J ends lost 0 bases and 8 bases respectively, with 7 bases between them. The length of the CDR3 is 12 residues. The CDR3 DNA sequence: TGTGCCTGGAGTGTACTCCCGGAAAAACTGTTTTTT. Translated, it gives CAWSVLPEKLFF.

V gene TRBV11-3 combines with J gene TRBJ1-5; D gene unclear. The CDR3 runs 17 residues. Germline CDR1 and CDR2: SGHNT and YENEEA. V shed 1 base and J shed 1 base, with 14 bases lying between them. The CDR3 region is CASSLGRWGKSNQPQHF. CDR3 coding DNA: TGTGCCAGCAGCTTAGGGAGGTGGGGAAAAAGCAATCAGCCCCAGCATTTT. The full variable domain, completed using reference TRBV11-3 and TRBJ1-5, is EAGVVQSPRYKIIEKKQPVAFWCNPISGHNTLYWYLQNLGQGPELLIRYENEEAVDDSQLPKDRFSAERLKGVDSTLKIQPAELGDSAVYLCASSLGRWGKSNQPQHFGDGTRLSIL.

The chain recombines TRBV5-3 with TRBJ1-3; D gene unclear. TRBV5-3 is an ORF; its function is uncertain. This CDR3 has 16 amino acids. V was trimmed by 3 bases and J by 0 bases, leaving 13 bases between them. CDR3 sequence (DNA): TGTGCCAGAAGCTGGAGCTCCTCGGGCTCTGGAAACACCATATATTTT. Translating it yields CARSWSSSGSGNTIYF.

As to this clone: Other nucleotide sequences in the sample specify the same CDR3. The DNA for the CDR3 is TGTGCCAGCAGTCGAGACAGGGGTTCATTAAACACTGAAGCTTTCTTT. Amino acids: CASSRDRGSLNTEAFF. V is TRBV3-1 (or the pseudogene TRBV3-2) and J is TRBJ1-1; 8 positions agree with TRBD1. V dropped 6 bases and J dropped 2; count of bases not matched to a gene: 11. Per germline, CDR1 LGHDT and CDR2 YNNKEL (reference sequence). The CDR3 runs to 16 residues.

The CDR3 reads CASSPTPDRMARQAFF. CDR3 in DNA: TGTGCCAGCAGTCCAACCCCGGACAGAATGGCGAGACAAGCTTTCTTT. The rearrangement joins TRBV27 to TRBJ1-1, with D perhaps TRBD1 (6 bases). The length of the CDR3 is 16 residues. The germline V gene encodes CDR1 MNHEY and CDR2 SMNVEV (reference sequence). V lost 5 bases to trimming and J lost 9 bases, with 25 bases between them.